The 14 T cell receptor beta chains in this list originate from one sample, sequenced in a study of shared T cell receptors in the human thymus. Sequenced by immunoSEQ multiplex PCR; TCRdb stores in-frame clones only, minus some. The data contain hundreds of thousands of clones, around 87% of them seen just once; the ten biggest clones take up 0.0095% to 0.012%. The data were also submitted as part of a second study, on human thymus T cells.

The specimen was thymocytes. The origin of the receptors is a boy under three years old with a congenital heart defect.

The chain recombines TRBV11-3 with TRBJ2-1; TRBD2 agrees at 9 bases. CDR3 length equals 18 residues. The V gene's germline CDR1 is SGHNT and CDR2 YENEEA. The V segment lost 1 base and the J segment 1 base; nucleotides outside the gene matches: 8. The CDR3 protein is CASSLGTSGRPSYNEQFF. The CDR3 nucleotides read TGTGCCAGCAGCTTAGGTACTAGCGGGCGTCCTTCCTACAATGAGCAGTTCTTC.

This clone was observed once. DNA for the CDR3: TGTGCCAGCAGTTTAGAGACTAGCGGCCACCGGTACTTC. It translates to CASSLETSGHRYF. This chain joins TRBV27 and TRBJ2-7, with TRBD2 matching over 9 bases. V gave up 2 bases and J gave up 12 bases; unmatched junction bases: 8. Looked up from germline, CDR1 is MNHEY and CDR2 is SMNVEV (reference sequence). The CDR3 sequence is 13 residues long.

The chain links TRBV4-1 to TRBJ2-5; no reliable D call. Germline V gene lookup returns CDR1 MGHRA and CDR2 YSYEKL. Trimming pared 4 bases from V and 7 bases from J, leaving 19 bases between. The CDR3 extends over 15 amino acids. In DNA form, the CDR3 reads TGCGCCAGCAGCCCCAGCCTGGCGTACTACATGACCCAGTACTTC. This codes for CASSPSLAYYMTQYF.

The chain is built from TRBV5-4 and TRBJ2-1; D may be TRBD1 (5 bases). Deletions cut 0 bases from V and 5 bases from J, with 12 bases between. There are 15 residues in the CDR3. The V gene's germline CDR1 is SGHNT and CDR2 YYREEE (reference sequence). CDR3 loop: CASSLDAPGHNEQFF. The DNA for the CDR3 is TGTGCCAGCAGCTTGGATGCGCCAGGGCACAATGAGCAGTTCTTC.

The V and J genes are TRBV10-2 and TRBJ2-7; TRBD1 matches 10 bases. Germline V lookup: CDR1 WSHSY, CDR2 SAAADI. The CDR3 length is 19 residues. The ends lost 4 bases at V and 2 bases at J; junction bases unmatched: 17. The CDR3 is CASSGGPRHGTGVTYEQYF. CDR3 DNA sequence: TGCGCCAGCAGTGGGGGGCCCCGGCACGGGACAGGGGTGACCTACGAGCAGTACTTC.

The V gene is TRBV5-4, the J gene TRBJ2-7; TRBD1 matches 9 bases. CDR3 length: 16 residues. CDR1 is SGHNT, CDR2 YYREEE, per germline (reference sequence). Trimming cost V 2 bases and J 2 bases; bases outside gene matches: 8. The CDR3 region has the DNA TGTGCCAGCAGCTTTGTCGTGGGGACAGGGCCCTACGAGCAGTACTTC. Protein: CASSFVVGTGPYEQYF.

This clone has only a few counts. The rearrangement joins TRBV19 to TRBJ1-1, with 8 bases that match TRBD1. This CDR3 is 14 amino acids long. V was pared by 5 bases and J by 4 bases, with 6 bases of the junction left unmatched. The V gene's germline CDR1 is LNHDA and CDR2 SQIVND (reference sequence). CDR3 coding DNA: TGTGCCAGTAGTGTCCGGGACAGGATCACTGAAGCTTTCTTT. Amino acid sequence: CASSVRDRITEAFF.

The chain recombines TRBV5-1 with TRBJ2-3, with D tentatively TRBD2 (6 bases). Trimming left V 4 bases short and J 7 bases short, with 13 bases between. CDR1 and CDR2 (germline): SGHRS, YFSETQ. This CDR3 is 13 amino acids long. The CDR3 DNA follows: TGCGCCAGCAGCGTAACTAGCATGCATACGCAGTATTTT. It translates to CASSVTSMHTQYF.

V usage is TRBV2 and J usage is TRBJ2-7; TRBD2 is a possible D gene (6 bases). Germline V gives CDR1 SNHLY, CDR2 FYNNEI. V gave up 2 bases and J gave up 3 bases, with 14 bases separating them. The CDR3 runs 15 residues. The CDR3 sequence: CASSESRATSYEQYF. For the CDR3, the DNA is TGTGCCAGCAGTGAATCTCGCGCGACTAGCTACGAGCAGTACTTC.

The DNA of the CDR3 is TGTGCCAGCAGTTACACTTCTGGGACAGGGCGTGAAAAACTGTTTTTT. Protein sequence: CASSYTSGTGREKLFF. V gene TRBV6-5 combines with J gene TRBJ1-4; TRBD1 matches at 9 bases. Per germline, CDR1 MNHEY and CDR2 SVGAGI. There are 16 residues in the CDR3. Unmatched junction bases numbered 8, after V lost 2 bases and J lost 7 bases.

This chain uses TRBV30 with TRBJ2-1; a weak D match, TRBD1 (6 bases). The CDR3 is made up of 14 amino acids. V shed 2 bases and J shed 8 bases, with 16 bases lying between them. In germline, CDR1 is GTSNPN, CDR2 SVGIG (reference sequence). The CDR3 region has the DNA TGTGCCTGGAGTCTAGGGTGGGGGCGGCATGAGCAGTTCTTC. Protein product: CAWSLGWGRHEQFF.

The chain joins TRBV27 to TRBJ2-7; D is perhaps TRBD1 (8 bases). The germline V gene has CDR1 MNHEY and CDR2 SMNVEV (reference sequence). The CDR3 length is 14 residues. Trimming shortened V by 5 bases and J by 5 bases, and 16 bases separated the two germline ends. The CDR3 loop reads CASSTGGAPHEQYF. The CDR3 nucleotides are TGTGCCAGCAGTACAGGGGGGGCCCCCCACGAGCAGTACTTC.

This chain uses TRBV6-1 with TRBJ2-7; D remains ambiguous. The CDR3 sequence is 13 residues long. Trimming shortened V by 11 bases and J by 0 bases, and 14 bases separated the two germline ends. From germline, CDR1 is MNHNS and CDR2 SASEGT. CDR3 coding DNA: TGTGCCTCCCTGACTGAGACCTCCTACGAGCAGTACTTC. Translating gives CASLTETSYEQYF.

This chain links TRBV7-6 with TRBJ2-1, with TRBD1 matching over 10 bases. V trimming: 4 bases; J trimming: 6 bases; junction bases outside the gene matches: 6. CDR1 SGHVS and CDR2 FNYEAQ come from the germline V gene. This CDR3 has 15 residues. The CDR3 coding sequence is TGTGCCAGCAGCTCGGACAGGGGGAAAGGCAATGAGCAGTTCTTC. It codes for CASSSDRGKGNEQFF.